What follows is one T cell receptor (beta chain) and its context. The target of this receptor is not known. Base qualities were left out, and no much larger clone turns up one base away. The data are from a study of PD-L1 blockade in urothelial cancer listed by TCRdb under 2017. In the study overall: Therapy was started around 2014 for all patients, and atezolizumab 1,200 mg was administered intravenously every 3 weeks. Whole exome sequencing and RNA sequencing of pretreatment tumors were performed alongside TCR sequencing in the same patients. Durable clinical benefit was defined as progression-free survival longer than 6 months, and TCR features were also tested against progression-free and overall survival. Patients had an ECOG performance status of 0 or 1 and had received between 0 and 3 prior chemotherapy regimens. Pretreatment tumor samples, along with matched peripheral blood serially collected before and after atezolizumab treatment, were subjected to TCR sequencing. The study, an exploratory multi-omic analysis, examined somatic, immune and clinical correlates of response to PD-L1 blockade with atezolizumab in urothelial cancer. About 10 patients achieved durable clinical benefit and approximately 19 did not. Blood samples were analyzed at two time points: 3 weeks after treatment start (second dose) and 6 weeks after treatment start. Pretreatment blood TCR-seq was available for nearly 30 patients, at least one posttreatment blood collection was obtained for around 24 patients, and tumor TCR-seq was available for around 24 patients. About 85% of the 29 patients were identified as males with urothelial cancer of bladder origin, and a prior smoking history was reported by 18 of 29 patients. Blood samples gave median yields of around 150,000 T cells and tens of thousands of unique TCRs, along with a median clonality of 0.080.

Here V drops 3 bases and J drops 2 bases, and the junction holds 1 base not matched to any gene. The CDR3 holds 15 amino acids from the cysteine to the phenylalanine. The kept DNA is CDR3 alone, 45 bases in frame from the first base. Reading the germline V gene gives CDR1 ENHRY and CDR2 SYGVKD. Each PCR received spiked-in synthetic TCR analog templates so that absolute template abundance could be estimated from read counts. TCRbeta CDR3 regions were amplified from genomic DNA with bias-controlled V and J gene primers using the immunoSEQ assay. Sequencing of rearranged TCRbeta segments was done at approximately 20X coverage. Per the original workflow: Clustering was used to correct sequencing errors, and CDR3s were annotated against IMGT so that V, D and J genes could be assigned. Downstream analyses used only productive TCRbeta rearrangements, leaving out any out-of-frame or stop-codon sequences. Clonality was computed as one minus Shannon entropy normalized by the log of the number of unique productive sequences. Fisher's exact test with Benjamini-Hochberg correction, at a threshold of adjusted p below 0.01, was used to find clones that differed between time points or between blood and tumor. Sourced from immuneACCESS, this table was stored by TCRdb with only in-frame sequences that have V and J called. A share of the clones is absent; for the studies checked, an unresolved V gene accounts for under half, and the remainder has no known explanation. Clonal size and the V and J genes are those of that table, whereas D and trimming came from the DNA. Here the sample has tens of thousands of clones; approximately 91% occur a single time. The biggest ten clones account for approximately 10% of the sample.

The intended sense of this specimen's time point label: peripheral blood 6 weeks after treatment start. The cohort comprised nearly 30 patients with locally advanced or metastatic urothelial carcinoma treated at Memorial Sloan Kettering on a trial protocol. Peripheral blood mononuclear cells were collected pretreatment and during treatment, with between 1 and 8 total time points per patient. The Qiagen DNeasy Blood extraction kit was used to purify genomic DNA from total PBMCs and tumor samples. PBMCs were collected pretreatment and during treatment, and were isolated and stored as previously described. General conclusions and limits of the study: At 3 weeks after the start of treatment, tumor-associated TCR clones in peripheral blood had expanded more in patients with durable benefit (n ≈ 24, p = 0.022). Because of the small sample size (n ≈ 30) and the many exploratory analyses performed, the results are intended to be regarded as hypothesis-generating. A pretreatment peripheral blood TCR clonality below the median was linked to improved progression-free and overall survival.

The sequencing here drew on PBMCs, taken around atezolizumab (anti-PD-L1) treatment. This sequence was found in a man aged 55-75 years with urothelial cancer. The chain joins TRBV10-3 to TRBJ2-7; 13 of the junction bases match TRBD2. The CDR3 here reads CAISDGTSGTYEQYF. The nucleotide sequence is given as TGTGCCATCAGTGACGGGACTAGCGGGACCTACGAGCAGTACTTC.